Listed below are T cell receptor beta chains from one sample, sequenced in a study of blood T cells in healthy people across ages. TCRdb passed the 5' RACE reads through MiXCR, listing each CDR3 protein once. The repertoire holds over 1,200,000 distinct CDR3 sequences, with approximately 59% as singletons. The sequenced material came from blood. The origin of the receptors is a man between 18 and 35 years old in good health. Both conserved end residues are part of each CDR3. The D gene is left open where the match is weak. Clone sizes are given selectively: once, few, many, or a class where the clone is expanded.

14	few	TRBD1	TRBV11-1	TRBJ2-3	TGTGCCAGCAGCTCCCTCCGGGACAGCGATACGCAGTATTTT	CASSSLRDSDTQYF
15	NA	TRBD1	TRBV2	TRBJ2-3	TGTGCCAGCAGACAGCGACAGGGTAACACAGATACGCAGTATTTT	CASRQRQGNTDTQYF
15	few	TRBD1	TRBV29-1	TRBJ1-1	TGCAGCGTTGATGGGACAGAGGGGGCTGGCACTGAAGCTTTCTTT	CSVDGTEGAGTEAFF
13	once	NA	TRBV27	TRBJ1-6	TGTGCCAGCAGTTTCTTCGGTAGTTCACCCCTCCACTTT	CASSFFGSSPLHF
14	NA	TRBD1	TRBV11-2	TRBJ2-7	TGTGCCAGCAGCTCATGGACAGGGGAGGACGAGCAGTACTTC	CASSSWTGEDEQYF
17	NA	NA	TRBV14	TRBJ2-3	TGTGCCAGCAGCCAAGGTTCCGGGACCTTCAGCACAGATACGCAGTATTTT	CASSQGSGTFSTDTQYF
14	few	NA	TRBV12-3/TRBV12-4	TRBJ2-3	TGTGCCAGCAGTTCCTTAGCGGCCCCGGATACGCAGTATTTT	CASSSLAAPDTQYF
19	NA	TRBD2	TRBV9	TRBJ2-1	TGTGCCAGCAGCGCTGGGGGGGTTGGTTTTGGAATATCCTACAATGAGCAGTTCTTC	CASSAGGVGFGISYNEQFF
14	NA	NA	TRBV3-1	TRBJ1-2	TGTGCCAGCAGCCAGGACCTCCTTACTTATGGCTACACCTTC	CASSQDLLTYGYTF
13	few	NA	TRBV12-3/TRBV12-4	TRBJ2-3	TGTGCCAGCAGTGTAATGGGGTCAGATACGCAGTATTTT	CASSVMGSDTQYF
12	NA	NA	TRBV20-1	TRBJ1-5	TGCAGTGCTCGAATGGCGAATCAGCCCCAGCATTTT	CSARMANQPQHF
19	few	TRBD2	TRBV2	TRBJ2-5	TGTGCCAGCAGTCAAACGACTAGCGGGAGTATCAGATTTCGGGAGACCCAGTACTTC	CASSQTTSGSIRFRETQYF
17	NA	NA	TRBV12-3/TRBV12-4	TRBJ2-3	TGTGCCAGCAGTCCCCGTAGGGGCGGGTCTAGCACAGATACGCAGTATTTT	CASSPRRGGSSTDTQYF
14	few	NA	TRBV7-2	TRBJ2-1	TGTGCCAGCAACACGGGGGTGGGGCACAATGAGCAGTTCTTC	CASNTGVGHNEQFF
14	NA	NA	TRBV12-3/TRBV12-4	TRBJ2-5	TGTGCCAGCAGTTTAAGGCCAGAACAAGAGACCCAGTACTTC	CASSLRPEQETQYF
15	NA	TRBD1	TRBV27	TRBJ1-2	TGTGCCAGCAGTTTATCGTCTGGACAGGCCTATGGCTACACCTTC	CASSLSSGQAYGYTF
13	NA	NA	TRBV5-5	TRBJ2-1	TGTGCCAGCAGCATGGAGGACTCGGGTGAGCAGTTCTTC	CASSMEDSGEQFF
14	NA	TRBD1	TRBV7-9	TRBJ2-7	TGTGCCAGCAGTCGGACAGGGGAAGACTACGAGCAGTACTTC	CASSRTGEDYEQYF